This T cell receptor (beta chain) comes out of a study of beta chain features in type 1 diabetes. The CDR3 loop spans 12 amino acids. Germline CDR1 and CDR2: ENHRY and SYGVKD. V shed 8 bases and J 6 bases; nucleotides not matched to a gene: 6. Investigators reverse transcribed all isolated RNA, so they sequenced expressed TCRB transcripts. TCRdb keeps only in-frame clones here, not all; method: immunoSEQ multiplex PCR. The sample has 25,000 or so clones; roughly three quarters are singletons. Sequencing was carried out using Tregs from blood. The receptor was derived from a woman aged 35 to 49 in good health. V and J are TRBV10-3 and TRBJ2-7, with 8 bases identical to TRBD2. Here the CDR3 reads CAIVAGGGEQYF. The CDR3 DNA reads as TGTGCCATCGTCGCGGGGGGCGGCGAGCAGTACTTC.